This T cell receptor beta chain was identified in a study of cytomegalovirus exposure and HLA in healthy donors. Whole-study context: Among over 350 genotyped donors, around 82% fell in the Caucasian-associated ancestry cluster. Findings of the study overall: Most likely, a cluster of highly shared sequence variants arose as a sequencing artifact. In vitro assays verified that a few CMV-associated chains recognized CMV antigens specifically. Follow-up analysis seemed to connect common viral pathogens with several of the most significant clusters identified.

The CDR3 runs 13 residues. The germline V gene has CDR1 SGHVS and CDR2 FQNEAQ. After removal of 5 bases from V and 8 bases from J, the junction contained 6 bases not matched to a gene. The primer mix had 60 Vbeta and 13 Jbeta primers. TCRdb keeps only in-frame clones here, not all; method: immunoSEQ multiplex PCR. This table holds under 150,000 clones, approximately 72% found once. In the case of this clone: Its cognate antigen is unknown.

V usage is TRBV7-8 and J usage is TRBJ1-2; the match to TRBD1 covers 9 bases. The receptor was derived from a man between 35 and 55 years old in good health and CMV-seronegative. The sequenced material came from PBMCs. The CDR3 loop is CASSRTGAAGYTF. The CDR3 DNA reads TGTGCCAGCAGCCGGACAGGGGCTGCGGGCTACACCTTC.